This T cell receptor beta chain was captured in a study of blood T cell repertoires in COVID-19 (dated by TCRdb to the early 2020s). Background on the whole study: The collaborator samples originated in the United States, Italy and Spain and spanned the acute and convalescent phases of COVID-19. Where available, HLA class I and class II types were obtained from metadata supplied by the sample provider rather than from assay-based typing. The repertoires were made available in a free public database intended to serve as a resource for research on the immune response to SARS-CoV-2. The material from the prospective study consisted of cDNA or gDNA derived from T cells, B-cell-depleted T cells, or PBMCs. Samples came from the ongoing ImmuneRACE study (first 160 participants) plus 1,254 subjects from 6 global collaborators. Sample metadata almost always included a de-identified subject ID, COVID-19 status, age in years and sex. Deeply sampled blood TCRbeta repertoires from subjects exposed to, actively infected with, or recovered from COVID-19 were included in the dataset. Overall results and qualifications from the work: The amount of clinical and demographic metadata varied by source and participant and was provided uncurated.

The germline V gene sets CDR1 to MDHEN and CDR2 to SYDVKM. Including the terminal cysteine and phenylalanine, the CDR3 comprises 16 residues. Just the 48-base CDR3 DNA is kept, in frame starting at base 1. V is clipped by 6 bases and J by 0 bases, and the sequence between their germline boundaries is 17 bases long. Participants in the prospective study were aged roughly 18 to 95 years, lived in about two dozen United States geographic areas, and enrolled through a virtual design. To assign participants to cohorts, the prospective study relied on clinical history that participants themselves reported in a screening survey and a study questionnaire. In the prospective study, mobile phlebotomists collected whole blood, serum and a nasopharyngeal or oropharyngeal swab from each participant. Participants in the prospective study had the option to provide additional blood draws and questionnaires over an approximately 2-month period. Before DNA extraction, prospective study blood samples were shipped either frozen or at room temperature.

TCRbeta CDR3 regions were amplified from genomic DNA using the immunoSEQ Assay, a bias-controlled multiplex PCR. Regarding the original processing steps: Within the assay, amplification of reference gene primers was used to estimate how many nucleated cells each sample contained. To quantify the absolute abundance of each unique TCRbeta CDR3 rearrangement, sequence reads were collapsed and filtered. For each sample, productive Simpson clonality was calculated as the square root of Simpson's diversity index over productive rearrangements. The clones in this table, taken by TCRdb from immuneACCESS, are in-frame only. Not every clone is retained; where verified, under half of the shortfall comes from an unresolved V gene, and the cause of the rest is unknown. V and J calls and clone size are those listed in that table; D and trimming were worked out from the DNA. The sample table records about 200,000 clones; about 82% of these occur just once. The ten most abundant clones make up around 6% of the sample.

Note on this clone: Its antigen is currently not known. Base qualities are not recorded, but no much larger clone differs from it by a single base.

Sequencing was performed on PBMCs or T cells enriched from blood (not recorded which). The rearrangement combines TRBV28 with TRBJ1-2; 6 matching bases give a weak D call of TRBD1. This TCR was recovered from a man between 40 and 49 years old with acute COVID-19. The sequenced DNA is TGTGCCAGCAGAATCGGGGGGGCAGGTACTAACTATGGCTACACCTTC. Its protein product is CASRIGGAGTNYGYTF.